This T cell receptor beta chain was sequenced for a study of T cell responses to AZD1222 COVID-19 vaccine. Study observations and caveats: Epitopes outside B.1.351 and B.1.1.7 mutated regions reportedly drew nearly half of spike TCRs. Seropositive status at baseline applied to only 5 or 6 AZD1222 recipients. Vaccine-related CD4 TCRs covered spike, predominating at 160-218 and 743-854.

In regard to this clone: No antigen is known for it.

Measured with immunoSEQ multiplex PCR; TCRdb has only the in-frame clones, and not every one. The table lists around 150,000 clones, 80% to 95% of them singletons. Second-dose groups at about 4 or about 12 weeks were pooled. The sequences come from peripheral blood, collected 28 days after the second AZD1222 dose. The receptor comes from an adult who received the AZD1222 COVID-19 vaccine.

Written as DNA, the CDR3 is TGTGCCAGTAGTATCCAATCAGGGAATCAGCCCCAGCATTTT. Encoded protein: CASSIQSGNQPQHF. The J gene is TRBJ1-5, the V gene TRBV19; a weak D match, TRBD1 (5 bases). Germline V gives CDR1 LNHDA, CDR2 SQIVND (reference sequence). The V end lost 3 bases, the J end lost 4 bases, and 10 bases lay between the germline ends. The CDR3 has 14 residues.